This is a list of T cell receptor beta chains from one sample in a study of blood T cell repertoires in COVID-19. TCRdb's table, derived via immunoSEQ multiplex PCR, lists solely in-frame clones and lacks some. The top ten clones hold 5.5% to 8.5% of a sample with 150,000 to 200,000 clones, around 86% of them seen once. Sequences were obtained from peripheral blood. The receptors come from a woman older than 75 in a cohort sampled during active or convalescent COVID-19. Each CDR3 is given with its conserved first and last residue. The order of the fields is clone size, V gene, J gene, D gene, CDR3 DNA, CDR3 protein. A D gene is named only where the DNA matches it firmly. Clone size is stated in some rows and not others, as once, few, many or a class when expanded.

abundance: .
v_gene: TRBV7-8
j_gene: TRBJ1-2
d_gene: .
CDR3nt: TGTGCCAGCAGCTTTAGCCCTTCTGACCAGACCGCCTATGGCTACACCTTC
CDR3aa: CASSFSPSDQTAYGYTF

abundance: .
v_gene: TRBV18
j_gene: TRBJ2-2
d_gene: TRBD1
CDR3nt: TGTGCCAGCCCGGGACAGGGCGGGAACACCGGGGAGCTGTTTTTT
CDR3aa: CASPGQGGNTGELFF

abundance: .
v_gene: TRBV30
j_gene: TRBJ1-5
d_gene: TRBD1
CDR3nt: TGTGCCTGGAGTGGGGACAGGGGTGAGCCCCAGCATTTT
CDR3aa: CAWSGDRGEPQHF

abundance: .
v_gene: TRBV15
j_gene: TRBJ2-2
d_gene: TRBD2
CDR3nt: TGTGCCACTATGCCGGGACTAGCGGGGGGGCTGAGTACCGGGGAGCTGTTTTTT
CDR3aa: CATMPGLAGGLSTGELFF

abundance: .
v_gene: TRBV12-3/TRBV12-4
j_gene: TRBJ1-6
d_gene: .
CDR3nt: TGTGCCAGCAGCCGTGTTGCGCCCCTCCACTTT
CDR3aa: CASSRVAPLHF

abundance: .
v_gene: TRBV28
j_gene: TRBJ2-5
d_gene: .
CDR3nt: TGTGCCAGCAGTTTTTTATACCGAGGTTTCCAAGAGACCCAGTACTTC
CDR3aa: CASSFLYRGFQETQYF

abundance: .
v_gene: TRBV19
j_gene: TRBJ1-3
d_gene: .
CDR3nt: TGTGCCACTCGTGGGGCCGCTGGAAACACCATATATTTT
CDR3aa: CATRGAAGNTIYF

abundance: once
v_gene: TRBV5-1
j_gene: TRBJ2-2
d_gene: TRBD2
CDR3nt: TGCGCCAGCAGCCAGAGCGGGGGGGCCTCCGGGGAGCTGTTTTTT
CDR3aa: CASSQSGGASGELFF

abundance: .
v_gene: TRBV3-1/TRBV3-2
j_gene: TRBJ1-2
d_gene: .
CDR3nt: TGTGCCAGCAGCCAAGAGGAAGGATTGGGAGGACGAGGCTACACCTTC
CDR3aa: CASSQEEGLGGRGYTF

abundance: .
v_gene: TRBV7-8
j_gene: TRBJ1-6
d_gene: .
CDR3nt: TGTGCCAGCAGCTTAACCCAGGGGAATAATTCACCCCTCCACTTT
CDR3aa: CASSLTQGNNSPLHF

abundance: .
v_gene: TRBV16
j_gene: TRBJ1-2
d_gene: .
CDR3nt: TGTGCCAGCAGCCAATCTTCGGGGGGCGATGGCTACACCTTC
CDR3aa: CASSQSSGGDGYTF

abundance: .
v_gene: TRBV6-5
j_gene: TRBJ1-1
d_gene: .
CDR3nt: TGTGCCAGCAGTACAGCGAACACTGAAGCTTTCTTT
CDR3aa: CASSTANTEAFF

abundance: .
v_gene: TRBV9
j_gene: TRBJ2-1
d_gene: TRBD2
CDR3nt: TGTGCCAGCAGCGTAGGCGGGACTAGCCCACAAGCACAGTTCTTC
CDR3aa: CASSVGGTSPQAQFF

abundance: .
v_gene: TRBV5-5
j_gene: TRBJ1-4
d_gene: .
CDR3nt: TGTGCCAGCAGCTTGGTCCCGGGAAGTGCAACTAATGAAAAACTGTTTTTT
CDR3aa: CASSLVPGSATNEKLFF

abundance: few
v_gene: TRBV2
j_gene: TRBJ1-6
d_gene: .
CDR3nt: TGTGCCAGCAGTCACGGAAAGCAGGGGAATAATTCACCCCTCCACTTT
CDR3aa: CASSHGKQGNNSPLHF

abundance: .
v_gene: TRBV12-5
j_gene: TRBJ1-1
d_gene: .
CDR3nt: TGTGCTAGTGGTTCCCCGACAGGAAGCATGAACACTGAAGCTTTCTTT
CDR3aa: CASGSPTGSMNTEAFF

abundance: .
v_gene: TRBV28
j_gene: TRBJ2-2
d_gene: TRBD1
CDR3nt: TGTGCCAGCAGCAATGACAGGGGGACCGGGGAGCTGTTTTTT
CDR3aa: CASSNDRGTGELFF

abundance: once
v_gene: TRBV6-5
j_gene: TRBJ2-1
d_gene: .
CDR3nt: TGTGCCAGCAACAGACAGCCTACCTCCTACAATGAGCAGTTCTTC
CDR3aa: CASNRQPTSYNEQFF

abundance: .
v_gene: TRBV4-1
j_gene: TRBJ1-1
d_gene: TRBD1
CDR3nt: TGCGCCAGTTCCCTAGGGACAGGGCCGTTAACTGAAGCTTTCTTT
CDR3aa: CASSLGTGPLTEAFF

abundance: once
v_gene: TRBV5-1
j_gene: TRBJ2-2
d_gene: TRBD2
CDR3nt: TGCGCCAGCAGCTCACGGCCGGCTAGCGGCCTTAGGCGCACCGGGGAGCTGTTTTTT
CDR3aa: CASSSRPASGLRRTGELFF

abundance: .
v_gene: TRBV24-1
j_gene: TRBJ2-3
d_gene: .
CDR3nt: TGTGCCACCAGTGCGCGGGGAGGCACAGATACGCAGTATTTT
CDR3aa: CATSARGGTDTQYF

abundance: few
v_gene: TRBV11-3
j_gene: TRBJ1-1
d_gene: .
CDR3nt: TGTGCCAGCAGCTTAGATCCGGTGAACACTGAAGCTTTCTTT
CDR3aa: CASSLDPVNTEAFF

abundance: .
v_gene: TRBV6-6
j_gene: TRBJ2-3
d_gene: TRBD1
CDR3nt: TGTGCCAGCAGTCCCCGACAGGGGGACGGCACAGATACGCAGTATTTT
CDR3aa: CASSPRQGDGTDTQYF

abundance: few
v_gene: TRBV3-1/TRBV3-2
j_gene: TRBJ1-2
d_gene: .
CDR3nt: TGTGCCAGCAGCCCCGACAGCAACTATGGCTACACCTTC
CDR3aa: CASSPDSNYGYTF

abundance: .
v_gene: TRBV29-1
j_gene: TRBJ2-1
d_gene: TRBD1
CDR3nt: TGCAGCGTTGAGGACAGGGGGCGGAATGAGCAGTTCTTC
CDR3aa: CSVEDRGRNEQFF

abundance: .
v_gene: TRBV7-9
j_gene: TRBJ2-5
d_gene: TRBD1
CDR3nt: TGTGCCAGCAGCTTATTGGGACAGAAGCAAGAGACCCAGTACTTC
CDR3aa: CASSLLGQKQETQYF

abundance: .
v_gene: TRBV7-8
j_gene: TRBJ2-5
d_gene: TRBD2
CDR3nt: TGTGCCAGCAGCCGCCGTTACGGGACTAGCAGTGAGACCCAGTACTTC
CDR3aa: CASSRRYGTSSETQYF

abundance: .
v_gene: TRBV29-1
j_gene: TRBJ1-1
d_gene: .
CDR3nt: TGCAGCGTTGAAGGGCTGAAGGCGGAGAACACTGAAGCTTTCTTT
CDR3aa: CSVEGLKAENTEAFF

abundance: .
v_gene: TRBV2
j_gene: TRBJ1-5
d_gene: TRBD1
CDR3nt: TGTGCCAGCAGTGGCGACAGGGTAGGCAATCAGCCCCAGCATTTT
CDR3aa: CASSGDRVGNQPQHF

abundance: .
v_gene: TRBV5-4
j_gene: TRBJ2-6
d_gene: TRBD2
CDR3nt: TGTGCCAGCAGTCCAGGAGTGCGCGGGGGGGCAGGTGGGGCCAACGTCCTGACTTTC
CDR3aa: CASSPGVRGGAGGANVLTF

abundance: .
v_gene: TRBV16
j_gene: TRBJ2-1
d_gene: .
CDR3nt: TGTGCCAGCAGCGAGGGCTATGAGCAGTTCTTC
CDR3aa: CASSEGYEQFF

abundance: .
v_gene: TRBV28
j_gene: TRBJ2-1
d_gene: TRBD2
CDR3nt: TGTGCCAGCAGGGGTTTTAGCGGGGGGGGCTACAATGAGCAGTTCTTC
CDR3aa: CASRGFSGGGYNEQFF

abundance: .
v_gene: TRBV5-1
j_gene: TRBJ1-1
d_gene: TRBD1
CDR3nt: TGCGCCAGCAGCCAAAATACAGGGGTGAACACTGAAGCTTTCTTT
CDR3aa: CASSQNTGVNTEAFF

abundance: .
v_gene: TRBV19
j_gene: TRBJ1-1
d_gene: .
CDR3nt: TGTGCCAGTAGTACTACCAGGGGCCGCTGGGCTGAAGCTTTCTTT
CDR3aa: CASSTTRGRWAEAFF

abundance: .
v_gene: TRBV28
j_gene: TRBJ1-2
d_gene: .
CDR3nt: TGTGCCAGCAGTCGCGGGTTGATCTATGGCTACACCTTC
CDR3aa: CASSRGLIYGYTF

abundance: many
v_gene: TRBV5-1
j_gene: TRBJ1-1
d_gene: TRBD1
CDR3nt: TGCGCCAGCAGCAAGAACCCTCAGGGGGCGTCTGGGAACACTGAAGCTTTCTTT
CDR3aa: CASSKNPQGASGNTEAFF

abundance: .
v_gene: TRBV24-1
j_gene: TRBJ1-5
d_gene: TRBD1
CDR3nt: TGTGCCACCAGTGGCCAGGGGGCACTGAATCAGCCCCAGCATTTT
CDR3aa: CATSGQGALNQPQHF

abundance: .
v_gene: TRBV5-1
j_gene: TRBJ2-2
d_gene: .
CDR3nt: TGCGCCAGCAGCTTAGCGGGCGGGGAGCTGTTTTTT
CDR3aa: CASSLAGGELFF

abundance: .
v_gene: TRBV5-6
j_gene: TRBJ2-7
d_gene: .
CDR3nt: TGTGCCAGCAGCTTGAGAGAGTACGAGCAGTACTTC
CDR3aa: CASSLREYEQYF

abundance: .
v_gene: TRBV7-2
j_gene: TRBJ1-5
d_gene: TRBD1
CDR3nt: TGTGCCAGCAGCTTAGTAACAGGGGTTAGCAATCAGCCCCAGCATTTT
CDR3aa: CASSLVTGVSNQPQHF

abundance: .
v_gene: TRBV9
j_gene: TRBJ2-3
d_gene: TRBD1
CDR3nt: TGTGCCAGCAGCACGAGCCGACAGGGTTTGCTACCGCTTAGCACAGATACGCAGTATTTT
CDR3aa: CASSTSRQGLLPLSTDTQYF

abundance: .
v_gene: TRBV25-1
j_gene: TRBJ2-3
d_gene: .
CDR3nt: TGTGCCAGCAGTGAGATAGCGGTTAGCACAGATACGCAGTATTTT
CDR3aa: CASSEIAVSTDTQYF

abundance: .
v_gene: TRBV4-3
j_gene: TRBJ2-2
d_gene: TRBD2
CDR3nt: TGCGCCAGCAGCCCCCAGCTTAGCGGGGGGGCCGGGGAGCTGTTTTTT
CDR3aa: CASSPQLSGGAGELFF

abundance: .
v_gene: TRBV7-9
j_gene: TRBJ1-1
d_gene: .
CDR3nt: TGTGCCAGCACCTCCCTATATGGGCAAGCTGAAGCTTTCTTT
CDR3aa: CASTSLYGQAEAFF

abundance: few
v_gene: TRBV2
j_gene: TRBJ1-5
d_gene: .
CDR3nt: TGTGCCAGCAGGACTAATCCGACAGGCGGGCAAACAACGGGAAATCAGCCCCAGCATTTT
CDR3aa: CASRTNPTGGQTTGNQPQHF